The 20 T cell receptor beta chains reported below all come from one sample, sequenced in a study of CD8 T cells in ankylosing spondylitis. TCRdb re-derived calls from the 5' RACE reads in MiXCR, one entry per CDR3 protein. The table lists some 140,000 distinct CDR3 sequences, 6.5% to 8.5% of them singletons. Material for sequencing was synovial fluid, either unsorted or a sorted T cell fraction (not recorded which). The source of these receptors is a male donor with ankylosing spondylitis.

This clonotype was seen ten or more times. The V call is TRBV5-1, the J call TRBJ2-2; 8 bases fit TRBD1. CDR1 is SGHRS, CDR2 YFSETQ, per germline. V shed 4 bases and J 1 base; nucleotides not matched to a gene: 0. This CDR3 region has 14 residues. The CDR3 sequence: CASSGTGNTGELFF. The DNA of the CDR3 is TGCGCCAGCAGCGGGACAGGGAACACCGGGGAGCTGTTTTTT.

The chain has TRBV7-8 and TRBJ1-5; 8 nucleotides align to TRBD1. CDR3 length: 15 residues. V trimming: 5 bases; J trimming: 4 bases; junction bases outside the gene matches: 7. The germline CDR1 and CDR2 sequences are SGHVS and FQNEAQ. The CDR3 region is CASSARTGQNQPQHF. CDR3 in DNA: TGTGCCAGCAGCGCCCGGACAGGGCAAAATCAGCCCCAGCATTTT.

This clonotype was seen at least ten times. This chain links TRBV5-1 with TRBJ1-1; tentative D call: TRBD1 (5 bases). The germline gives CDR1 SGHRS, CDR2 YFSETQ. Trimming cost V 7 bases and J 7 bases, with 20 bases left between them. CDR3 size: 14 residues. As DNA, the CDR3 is TGCGCCAGCCGCCCGGTCGGGGGAAACCTTGAAGCTTTCTTT. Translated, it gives CASRPVGGNLEAFF.

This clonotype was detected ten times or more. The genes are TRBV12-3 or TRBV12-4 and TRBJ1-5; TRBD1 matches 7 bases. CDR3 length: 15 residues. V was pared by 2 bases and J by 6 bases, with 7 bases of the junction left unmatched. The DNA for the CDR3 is TGTGCCAGCAGTTTAAAAGGGGGCGCGGGTCAGCCCCAGCATTTT. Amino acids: CASSLKGGAGQPQHF.

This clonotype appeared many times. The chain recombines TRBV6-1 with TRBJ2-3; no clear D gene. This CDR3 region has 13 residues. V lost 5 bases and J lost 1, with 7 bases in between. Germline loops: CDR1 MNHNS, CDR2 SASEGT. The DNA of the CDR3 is TGTGCCAGCAGTACGACGGGCACAGATACGCAGTATTTT. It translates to CASSTTGTDTQYF.

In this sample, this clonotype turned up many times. The CDR3 DNA is TGTGCCAGCAGCTTAGAACTAGCGGGGACCCAGTACTTC. Its translation: CASSLELAGTQYF. The chain carries TRBV7-2 and TRBJ2-5; 9 bases are shared with TRBD2. The CDR3 sequence is 13 residues long. V shed 1 base, J shed 7 bases, and the junction held 1 base outside the gene matches. Per the germline V gene, CDR1 is SGHTA and CDR2 is FQGNSA.

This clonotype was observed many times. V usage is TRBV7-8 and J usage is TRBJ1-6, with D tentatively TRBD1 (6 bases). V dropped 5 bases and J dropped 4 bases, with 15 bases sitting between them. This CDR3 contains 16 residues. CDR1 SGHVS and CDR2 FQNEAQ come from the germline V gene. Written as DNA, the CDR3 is TGTGCCAGCAGCCCGGGGGCGCGTCTTTATAATTCACCCCTCCACTTT. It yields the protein CASSPGARLYNSPLHF.

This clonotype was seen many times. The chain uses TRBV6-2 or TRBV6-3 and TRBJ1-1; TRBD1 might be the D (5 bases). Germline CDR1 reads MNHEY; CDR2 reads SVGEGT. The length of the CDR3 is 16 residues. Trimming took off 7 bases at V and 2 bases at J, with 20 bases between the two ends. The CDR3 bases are TGTGCCAGCAATACAGCCCCGGGACGGCTCAACACTGAAGCTTTCTTT. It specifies CASNTAPGRLNTEAFF.

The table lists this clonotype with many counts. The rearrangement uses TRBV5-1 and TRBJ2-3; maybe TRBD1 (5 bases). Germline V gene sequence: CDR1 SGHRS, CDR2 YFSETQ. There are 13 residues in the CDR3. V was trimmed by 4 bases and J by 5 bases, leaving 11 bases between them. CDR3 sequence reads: CASSHPTVDTQYF. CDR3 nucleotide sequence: TGCGCCAGCAGCCACCCGACAGTAGATACGCAGTATTTT.

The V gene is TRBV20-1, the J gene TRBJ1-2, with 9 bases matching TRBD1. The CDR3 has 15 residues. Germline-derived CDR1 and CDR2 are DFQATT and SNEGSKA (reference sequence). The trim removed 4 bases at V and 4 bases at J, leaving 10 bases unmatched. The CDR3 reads CSATGQGSKPYGYTF. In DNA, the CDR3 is TGCAGTGCTACGGGACAGGGTAGTAAGCCCTATGGCTACACCTTC.

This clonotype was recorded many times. Written as DNA, the CDR3 is TGTGCCAGCAGTCCCTTCGATTCCACTAACTATGGCTACACCTTC. Residues: CASSPFDSTNYGYTF. J is TRBJ1-2 and V is TRBV27; D unresolved. The CDR3 is made up of 15 amino acids. Per germline, CDR1 MNHEY and CDR2 SMNVEV (reference sequence). The V end was cut by 5 bases, the J end by 0 bases, with 13 bases between.

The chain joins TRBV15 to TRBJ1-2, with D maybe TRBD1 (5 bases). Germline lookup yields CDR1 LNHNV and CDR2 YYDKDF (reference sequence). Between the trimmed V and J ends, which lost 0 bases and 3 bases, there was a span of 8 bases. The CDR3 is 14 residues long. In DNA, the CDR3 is TGTGCCACCAGCAGAGAAAGGGGCTACTATGGCTACACCTTC. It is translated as CATSRERGYYGYTF.

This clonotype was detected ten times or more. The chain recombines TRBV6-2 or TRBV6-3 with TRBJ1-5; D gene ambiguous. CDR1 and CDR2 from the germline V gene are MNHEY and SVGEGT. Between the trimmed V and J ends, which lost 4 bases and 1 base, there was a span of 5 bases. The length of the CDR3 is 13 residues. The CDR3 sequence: CASSLWSNQPQHF. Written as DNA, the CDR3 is TGTGCCAGCAGTTTGTGGAGCAATCAGCCCCAGCATTTT.

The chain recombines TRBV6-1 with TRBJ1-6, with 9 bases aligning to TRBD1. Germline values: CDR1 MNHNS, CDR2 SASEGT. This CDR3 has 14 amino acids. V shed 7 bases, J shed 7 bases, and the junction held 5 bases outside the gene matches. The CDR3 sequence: CASTFDRGNSPLHF. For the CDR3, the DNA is TGTGCCAGCACCTTTGACAGGGGGAATTCACCCCTCCACTTT.

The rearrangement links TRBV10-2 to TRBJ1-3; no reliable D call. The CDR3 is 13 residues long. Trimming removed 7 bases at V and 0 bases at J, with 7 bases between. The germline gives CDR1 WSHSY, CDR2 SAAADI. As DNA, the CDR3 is TGCGCCAGCACCTGGGACTCTGGAAACACCATATATTTT. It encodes CASTWDSGNTIYF.

The CDR3 loop reads CASSAFQIGPLHF. The CDR3 region has the DNA TGTGCCAGCAGCGCCTTCCAGATTGGGCCCCTCCACTTT. The V gene is TRBV9, the J gene TRBJ1-6; D is undetermined. The CDR3 is 13 amino acids. The V and J ends lost 3 bases and 13 bases respectively, with 14 bases between them. The germline V gene encodes CDR1 SGDLS and CDR2 YYNGEE. Together with reference TRBV9 and TRBJ1-6, the CDR3 gives the full variable domain: DSGVTQTPKHLITATGQRVTLRCSPRSGDLSVYWYQQSLDQGLQFLIQYYNGEERAKGNILERFSAQQFPDLHSELNLSSLELGDSALYFCASSAFQIGPLHFGNGTRLTVT.

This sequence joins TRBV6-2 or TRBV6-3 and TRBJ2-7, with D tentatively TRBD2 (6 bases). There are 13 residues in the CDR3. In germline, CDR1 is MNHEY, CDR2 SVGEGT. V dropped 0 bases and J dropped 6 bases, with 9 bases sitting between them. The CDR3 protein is CASSYSAGTEQYF. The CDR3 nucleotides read TGTGCCAGCAGTTACTCCGCGGGGACCGAGCAGTACTTC.

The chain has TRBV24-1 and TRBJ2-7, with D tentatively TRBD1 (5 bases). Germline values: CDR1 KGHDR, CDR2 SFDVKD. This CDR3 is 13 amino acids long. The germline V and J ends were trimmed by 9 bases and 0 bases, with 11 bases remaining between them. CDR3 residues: CATAQGSSYEQYF. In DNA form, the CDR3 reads TGTGCCACCGCTCAGGGAAGCTCCTACGAGCAGTACTTC.

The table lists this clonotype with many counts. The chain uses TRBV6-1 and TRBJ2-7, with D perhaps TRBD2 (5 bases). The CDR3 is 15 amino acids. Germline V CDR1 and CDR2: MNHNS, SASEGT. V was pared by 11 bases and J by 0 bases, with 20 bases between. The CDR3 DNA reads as TGTGCCGCGAGATCACTAGGACCGACCTCCTACGAGCAGTACTTC. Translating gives CAARSLGPTSYEQYF.

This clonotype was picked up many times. The CDR3 region has the DNA TGCAGTGCTAGCCACAGGGTGGGGGGCTACACCTTC. Protein product: CSASHRVGGYTF. This chain joins TRBV20-1 and TRBJ1-2, with D maybe TRBD1 (6 bases). The CDR3 contains 12 residues. Germline loops: CDR1 DFQATT, CDR2 SNEGSKA (reference sequence). Trimming removed 3 bases at V and 8 bases at J, with 13 bases between.